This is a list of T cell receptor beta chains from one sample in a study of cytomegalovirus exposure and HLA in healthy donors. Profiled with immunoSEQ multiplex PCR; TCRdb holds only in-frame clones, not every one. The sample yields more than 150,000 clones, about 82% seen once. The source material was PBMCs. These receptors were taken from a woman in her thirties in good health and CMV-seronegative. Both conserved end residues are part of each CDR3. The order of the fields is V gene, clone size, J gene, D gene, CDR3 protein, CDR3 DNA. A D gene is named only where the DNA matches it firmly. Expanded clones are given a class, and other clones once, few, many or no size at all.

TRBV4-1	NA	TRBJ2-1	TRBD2	CASSLLAGGSSSYNEQFF	TGCGCCAGCAGCCTCCTAGCGGGGGGCTCTAGCTCCTACAATGAGCAGTTCTTC
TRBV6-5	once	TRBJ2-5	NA	CASSPRALGTQYF	TGTGCCAGCAGTCCCAGGGCCTTGGGGACCCAGTACTTC
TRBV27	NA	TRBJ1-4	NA	CASSPTPMATNEKLFF	TGTGCCAGCAGTCCCACCCCTATGGCAACTAATGAAAAACTGTTTTTT
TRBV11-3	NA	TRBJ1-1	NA	CASSLERETEAFF	TGTGCCAGCAGCTTGGAAAGGGAGACTGAAGCTTTCTTT
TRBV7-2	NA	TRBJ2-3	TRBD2	CASSPHTSGGQHTQYF	TGTGCCAGCAGCCCACACACTAGCGGGGGGCAACATACGCAGTATTTT
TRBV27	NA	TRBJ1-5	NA	CASQRWAQLNQPQHF	TGTGCCAGCCAGAGATGGGCACAGCTTAATCAGCCCCAGCATTTT
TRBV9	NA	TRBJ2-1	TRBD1	CASSETGGSYNEQFF	TGTGCCAGCAGTGAGACAGGGGGTTCCTACAATGAGCAGTTCTTC
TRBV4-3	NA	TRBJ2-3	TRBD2	CASSQASGGTDTQYF	TGCGCCAGCAGCCAAGCTAGCGGGGGCACAGATACGCAGTATTTT
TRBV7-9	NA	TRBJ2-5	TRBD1	CASSSYRGESGETQYF	TGTGCCAGCAGTTCTTACAGGGGTGAGAGTGGGGAGACCCAGTACTTC
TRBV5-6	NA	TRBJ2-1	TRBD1	CASSLAGTGSSEQFF	TGTGCCAGCAGCTTGGCAGGGACAGGGTCGAGTGAGCAGTTCTTC
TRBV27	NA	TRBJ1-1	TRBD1	CASSSGTGGTEAFF	TGTGCCAGCAGTAGCGGGACAGGGGGCACTGAAGCTTTCTTT
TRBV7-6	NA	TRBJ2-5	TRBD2	CASSLAGTIKETQYF	TGTGCCAGCAGCTTAGCCGGGACTATTAAAGAGACCCAGTACTTC
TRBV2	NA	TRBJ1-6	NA	CASSDRTEYNSPLHF	TGTGCCAGCAGTGACCGGACAGAATATAATTCACCCCTCCACTTT
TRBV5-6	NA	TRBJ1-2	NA	CASSITGYGYTF	TGTGCCAGCAGCATTACAGGCTATGGCTACACCTTC
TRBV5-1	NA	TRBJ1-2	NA	CASSLQGQDGYTF	TGCGCCAGCAGCTTACAGGGCCAGGATGGCTACACCTTC
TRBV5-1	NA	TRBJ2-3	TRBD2	CASSPTFTLAGESTDTQYF	TGCGCCAGCAGCCCTACCTTTACTCTAGCGGGGGAAAGCACAGATACGCAGTATTTT
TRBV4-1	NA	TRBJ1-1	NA	CASILEGSGTEAFF	TGCGCCAGCATTCTCGAGGGCTCGGGCACTGAAGCTTTCTTT
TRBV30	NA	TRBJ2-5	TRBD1	CAWTASQGAQYF	TGTGCCTGGACGGCTTCTCAGGGGGCCCAGTACTTC